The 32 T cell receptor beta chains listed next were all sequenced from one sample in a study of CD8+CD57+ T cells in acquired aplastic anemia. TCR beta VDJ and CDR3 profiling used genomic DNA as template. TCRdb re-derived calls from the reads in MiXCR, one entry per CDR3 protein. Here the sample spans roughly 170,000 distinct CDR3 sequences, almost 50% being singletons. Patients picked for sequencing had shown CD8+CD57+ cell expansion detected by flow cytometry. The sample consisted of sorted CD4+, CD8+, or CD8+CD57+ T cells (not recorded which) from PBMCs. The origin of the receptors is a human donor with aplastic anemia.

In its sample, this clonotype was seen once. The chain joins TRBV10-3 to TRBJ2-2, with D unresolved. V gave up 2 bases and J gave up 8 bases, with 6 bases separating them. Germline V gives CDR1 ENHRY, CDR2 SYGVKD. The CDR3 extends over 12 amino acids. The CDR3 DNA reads TGTGCCATCAGTGAGGTTGCAGGGGAGCTGTTTTTT. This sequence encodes CAISEVAGELFF.

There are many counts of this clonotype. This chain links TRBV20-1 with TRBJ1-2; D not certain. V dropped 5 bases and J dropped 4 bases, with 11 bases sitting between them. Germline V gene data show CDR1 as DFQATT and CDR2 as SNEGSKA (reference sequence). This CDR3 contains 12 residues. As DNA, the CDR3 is TGCAGTGCTTCCCCAGGTGGCTATGGCTACACCTTC. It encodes CSASPGGYGYTF.

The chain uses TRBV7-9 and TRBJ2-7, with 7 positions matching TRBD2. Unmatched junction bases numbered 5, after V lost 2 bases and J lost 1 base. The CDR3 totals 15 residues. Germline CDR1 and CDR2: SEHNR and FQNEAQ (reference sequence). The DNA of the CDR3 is TGTGCCAGCAGCTTACTCCCGGGGGGTTCCTACGAGCAGTACTTC. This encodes CASSLLPGGSYEQYF.

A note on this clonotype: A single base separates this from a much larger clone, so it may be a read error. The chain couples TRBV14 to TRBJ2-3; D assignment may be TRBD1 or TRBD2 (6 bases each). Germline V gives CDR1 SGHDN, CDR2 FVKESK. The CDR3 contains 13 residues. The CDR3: CASSQAGASTHYF. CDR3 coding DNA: TGTGCCAGCAGCCAAGCGGGGGCATCGACGCACTATTTT. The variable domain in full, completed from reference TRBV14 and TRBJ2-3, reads EAGVTQFPSHSVIEKGQTVTLRCDPISGHDNLYWYRRVMGKEIKFLLHFVKESKQDESGMPNNRFLAERTGGTYSTLKVQPAELEDSGVYFCASSQAGASTHYFGPGTRLTVL.

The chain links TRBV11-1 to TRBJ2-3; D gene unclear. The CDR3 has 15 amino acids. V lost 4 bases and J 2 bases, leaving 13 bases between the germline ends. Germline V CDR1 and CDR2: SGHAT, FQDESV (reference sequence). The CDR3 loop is CASSSFQRYTDTQYF. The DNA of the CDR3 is TGTGCCAGCAGCTCCTTCCAGCGATACACAGATACGCAGTATTTT.

CDR3 region: CASSLRGNRVGSPLHF. In DNA, the CDR3 is TGTGCCAGCAGCTTGAGAGGGAACAGGGTCGGTTCACCCCTCCACTTT. This sequence joins TRBV5-4 and TRBJ1-6; possible D gene TRBD1, 6 bases. CDR1 is SGHNT and CDR2 is YYREEE in the germline V gene (reference sequence). Trimming took off 1 base at V and 9 bases at J, with 17 bases between the two ends. The CDR3 is 16 amino acids.

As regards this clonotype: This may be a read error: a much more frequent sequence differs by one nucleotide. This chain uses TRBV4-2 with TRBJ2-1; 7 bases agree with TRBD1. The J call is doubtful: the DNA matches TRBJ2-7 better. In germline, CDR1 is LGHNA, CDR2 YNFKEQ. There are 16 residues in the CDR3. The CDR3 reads CASSPGGRVGAYEQYF. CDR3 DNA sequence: TGTGCCAGCAGCCCAGGGGGAAGGGTGGGAGCCTACGAGCAGTACTTC.

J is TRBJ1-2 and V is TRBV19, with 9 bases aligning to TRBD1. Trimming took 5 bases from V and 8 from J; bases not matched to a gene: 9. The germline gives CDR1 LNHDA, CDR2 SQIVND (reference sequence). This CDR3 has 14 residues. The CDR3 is CASSRQGTGSGYTF. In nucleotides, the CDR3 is TGTGCCAGTAGTCGACAGGGGACAGGGAGCGGCTACACCTTC. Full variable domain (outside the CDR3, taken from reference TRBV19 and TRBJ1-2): DGGITQSPKYLFRKEGQNVTLSCEQNLNHDAMYWYRQDPGQGLRLIYYSQIVNDFQKGDIAEGYSVSREKKESFPLTVTSAQKNPTAFYLCASSRQGTGSGYTFGSGTRLTVV.

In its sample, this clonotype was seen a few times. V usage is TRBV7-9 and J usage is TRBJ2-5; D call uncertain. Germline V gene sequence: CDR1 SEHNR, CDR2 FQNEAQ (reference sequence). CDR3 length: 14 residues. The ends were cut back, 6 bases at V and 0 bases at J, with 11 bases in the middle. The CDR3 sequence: CASSSHEYQETQYF. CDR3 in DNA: TGTGCCAGCAGTTCTCACGAGTACCAAGAGACCCAGTACTTC.

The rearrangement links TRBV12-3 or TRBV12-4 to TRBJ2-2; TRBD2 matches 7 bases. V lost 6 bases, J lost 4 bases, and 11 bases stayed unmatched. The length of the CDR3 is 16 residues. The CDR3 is CASSPRERGFTGELFF. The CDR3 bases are TGTGCCAGCAGCCCCCGGGAGCGGGGATTCACCGGGGAGCTGTTTTTT.

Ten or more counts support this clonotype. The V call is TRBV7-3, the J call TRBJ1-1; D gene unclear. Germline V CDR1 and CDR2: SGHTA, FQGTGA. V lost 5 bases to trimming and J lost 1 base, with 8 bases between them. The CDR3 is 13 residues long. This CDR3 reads CASSADGNTEAFF. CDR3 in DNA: TGTGCCAGCAGCGCCGACGGGAACACTGAAGCTTTCTTT. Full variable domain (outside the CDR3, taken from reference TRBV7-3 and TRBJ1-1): GAGVSQTPSNKVTEKGKYVELRCDPISGHTALYWYRQSLGQGPEFLIYFQGTGAADDSGLPNDRFFAVRPEGSVSTLKIQRTERGDSAVYLCASSADGNTEAFFGQGTRLTVV.

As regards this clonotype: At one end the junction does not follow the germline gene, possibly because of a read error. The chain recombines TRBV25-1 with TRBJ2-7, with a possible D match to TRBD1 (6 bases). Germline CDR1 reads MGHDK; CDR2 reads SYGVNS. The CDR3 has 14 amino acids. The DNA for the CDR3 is TGTACCAGCATTTCGGCGCAGGGGCCCTACGAGCAGTACTTC. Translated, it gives CTSISAQGPYEQYF.

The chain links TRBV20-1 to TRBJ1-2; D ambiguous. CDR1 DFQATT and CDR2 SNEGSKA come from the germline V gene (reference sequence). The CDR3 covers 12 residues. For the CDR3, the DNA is TGCATCGCTTGGGCAGTTAACTATGGCTACACCTTC. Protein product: CIAWAVNYGYTF.

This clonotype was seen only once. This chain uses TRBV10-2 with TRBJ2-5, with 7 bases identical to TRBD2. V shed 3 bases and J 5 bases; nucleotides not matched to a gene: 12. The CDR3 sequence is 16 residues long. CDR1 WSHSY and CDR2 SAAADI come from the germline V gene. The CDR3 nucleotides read TGCGCCAGCAGTGAAGCGCGGGGACTAACAAAGGAGACCCAGTACTTC. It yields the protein CASSEARGLTKETQYF.

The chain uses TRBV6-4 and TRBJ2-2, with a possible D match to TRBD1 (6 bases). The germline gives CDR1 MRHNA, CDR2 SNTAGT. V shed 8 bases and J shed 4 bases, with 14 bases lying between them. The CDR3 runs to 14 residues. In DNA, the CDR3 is TGTGCCAGCTCTCAGGGGCGTAGCACCGGGGAGCTGTTTTTT. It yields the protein CASSQGRSTGELFF.

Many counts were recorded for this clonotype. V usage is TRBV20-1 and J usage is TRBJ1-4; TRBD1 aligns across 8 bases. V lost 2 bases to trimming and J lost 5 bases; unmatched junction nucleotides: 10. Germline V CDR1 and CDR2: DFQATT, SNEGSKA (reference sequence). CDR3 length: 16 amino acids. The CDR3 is CSARNPDRAGNEKLFF. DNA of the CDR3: TGCAGTGCTAGAAACCCGGACAGGGCGGGAAATGAAAAACTGTTTTTT.

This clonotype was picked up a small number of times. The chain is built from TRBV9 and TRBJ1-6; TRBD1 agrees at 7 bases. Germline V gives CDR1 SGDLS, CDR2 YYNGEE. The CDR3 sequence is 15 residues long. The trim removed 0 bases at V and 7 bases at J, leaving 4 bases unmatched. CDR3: CASSVEGQPNSPLHF. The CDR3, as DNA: TGTGCCAGCAGCGTAGAGGGACAGCCGAATTCACCCCTCCACTTT.

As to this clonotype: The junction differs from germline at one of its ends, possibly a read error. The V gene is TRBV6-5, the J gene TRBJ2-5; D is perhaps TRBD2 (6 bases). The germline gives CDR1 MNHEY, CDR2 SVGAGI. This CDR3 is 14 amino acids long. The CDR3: CASSYSPGGETQYF. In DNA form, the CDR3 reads TGTGCCAGTAGTTACTCTCCAGGAGGGGAGACCCAGTACTTC.

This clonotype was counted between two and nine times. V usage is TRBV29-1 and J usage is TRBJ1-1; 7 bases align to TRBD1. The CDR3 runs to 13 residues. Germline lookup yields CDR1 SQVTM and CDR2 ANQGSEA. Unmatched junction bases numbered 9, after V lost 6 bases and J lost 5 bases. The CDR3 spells CSVDTGDRTEAFF. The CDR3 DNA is TGCAGCGTGGATACAGGGGATAGGACTGAAGCTTTCTTT.

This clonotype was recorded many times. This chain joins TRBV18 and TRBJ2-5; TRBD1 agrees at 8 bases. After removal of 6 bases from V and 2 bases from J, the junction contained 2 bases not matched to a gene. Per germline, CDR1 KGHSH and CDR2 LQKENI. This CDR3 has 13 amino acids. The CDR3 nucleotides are TGTGCCAGCTCCAGGACAGGGCAAGAGACCCAGTACTTC. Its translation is CASSRTGQETQYF.

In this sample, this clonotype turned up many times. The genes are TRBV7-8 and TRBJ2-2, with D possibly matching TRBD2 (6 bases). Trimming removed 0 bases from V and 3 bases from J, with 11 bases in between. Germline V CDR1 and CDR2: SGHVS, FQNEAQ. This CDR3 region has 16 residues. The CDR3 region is CASSLALGGDTGELFF. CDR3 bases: TGTGCCAGCAGCTTAGCGCTCGGGGGAGACACCGGGGAGCTGTTTTTT.

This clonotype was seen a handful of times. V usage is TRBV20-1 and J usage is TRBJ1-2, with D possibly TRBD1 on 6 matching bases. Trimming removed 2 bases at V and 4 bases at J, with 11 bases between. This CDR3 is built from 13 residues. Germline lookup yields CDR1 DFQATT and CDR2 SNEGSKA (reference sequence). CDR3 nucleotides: TGCAGTGCTAGAAAGGGACACGGCTATGGCTACACCTTC. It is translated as CSARKGHGYGYTF.

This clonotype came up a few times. Here the CDR3 reads CSVAGGLAGETQYF. The CDR3 DNA reads TGCAGCGTTGCCGGTGGGCTAGCGGGAGAGACCCAGTACTTC. This chain joins TRBV29-1 and TRBJ2-5; TRBD2 aligns across 8 bases. The CDR3 extends over 14 amino acids. V gave up 4 bases and J gave up 4 bases; unmatched junction bases: 8. Per germline, CDR1 SQVTM and CDR2 ANQGSEA.

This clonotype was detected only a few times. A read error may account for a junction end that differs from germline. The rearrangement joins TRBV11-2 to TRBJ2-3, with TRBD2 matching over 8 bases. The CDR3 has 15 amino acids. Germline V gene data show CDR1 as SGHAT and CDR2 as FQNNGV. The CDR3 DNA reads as TGTGCCAGCAGCCTAGACGGGGGGGCAGGTGATACGCAGTATTTT. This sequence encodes CASSLDGGAGDTQYF.

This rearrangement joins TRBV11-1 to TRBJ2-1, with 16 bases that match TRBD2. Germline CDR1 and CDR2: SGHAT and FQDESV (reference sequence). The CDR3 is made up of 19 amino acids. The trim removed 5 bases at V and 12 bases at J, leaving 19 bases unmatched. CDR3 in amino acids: CASSVRQGLAGGESVGQFF. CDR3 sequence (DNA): TGTGCCAGCAGCGTCCGCCAGGGACTAGCGGGAGGGGAGTCGGTTGGGCAGTTCTTC. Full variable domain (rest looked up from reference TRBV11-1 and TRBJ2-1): EAEVAQSPRYKITEKSQAVAFWCDPISGHATLYWYRQILGQGPELLVQFQDESVVDDSQLPKDRFSAERLKGVDSTLKIQPAELGDSAMYLCASSVRQGLAGGESVGQFFGPGTRLTVL.

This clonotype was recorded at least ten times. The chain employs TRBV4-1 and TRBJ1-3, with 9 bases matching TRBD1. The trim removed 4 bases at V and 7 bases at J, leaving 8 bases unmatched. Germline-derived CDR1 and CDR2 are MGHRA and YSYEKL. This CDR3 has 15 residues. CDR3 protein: CASSPRDRDGNTIYF. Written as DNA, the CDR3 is TGCGCCAGCAGCCCTAGGGACAGGGACGGGAACACCATATATTTT.

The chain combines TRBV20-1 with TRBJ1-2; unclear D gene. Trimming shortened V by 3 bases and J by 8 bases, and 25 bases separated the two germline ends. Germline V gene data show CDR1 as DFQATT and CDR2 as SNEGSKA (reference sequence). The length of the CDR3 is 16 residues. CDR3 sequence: CSASDPYRAPGRGYTF. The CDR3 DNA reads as TGCAGTGCTAGCGATCCTTATAGGGCGCCCGGCCGGGGCTACACCTTC.

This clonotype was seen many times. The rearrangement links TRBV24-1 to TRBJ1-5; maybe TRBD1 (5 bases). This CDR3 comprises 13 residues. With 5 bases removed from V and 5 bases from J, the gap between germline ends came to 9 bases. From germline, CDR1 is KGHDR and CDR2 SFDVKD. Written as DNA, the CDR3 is TGTGCCACCAGTGCTGGGGACTATCAGCCCCAGCATTTT. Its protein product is CATSAGDYQPQHF.

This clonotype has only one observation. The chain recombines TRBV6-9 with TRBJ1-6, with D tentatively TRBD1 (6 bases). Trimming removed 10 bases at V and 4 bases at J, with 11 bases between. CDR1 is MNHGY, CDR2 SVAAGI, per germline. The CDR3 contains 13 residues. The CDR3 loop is CAILQGYNSPLHF. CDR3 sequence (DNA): TGTGCCATTCTACAGGGTTATAATTCACCCCTCCACTTT.

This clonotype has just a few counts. The DNA for the CDR3 is TGCAGTGCTAGGACTAGCGAAACCTACGAGCAGTACTTC. Its protein product is CSARTSETYEQYF. The rearrangement joins TRBV20-1 to TRBJ2-7; 8 nucleotides match TRBD2. Looked up from germline, CDR1 is DFQATT and CDR2 is SNEGSKA (reference sequence). The CDR3 is 13 amino acids. With V trimmed by 3 bases and J by 2 bases, 3 bases remained unmatched.

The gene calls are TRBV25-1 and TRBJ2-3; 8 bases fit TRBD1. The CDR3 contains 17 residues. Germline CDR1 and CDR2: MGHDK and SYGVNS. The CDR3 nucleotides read TGTGCAACCGTAGAGACAGGGGCAACATTCAGCACAGATACGCAGTATTTT. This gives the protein CATVETGATFSTDTQYF.

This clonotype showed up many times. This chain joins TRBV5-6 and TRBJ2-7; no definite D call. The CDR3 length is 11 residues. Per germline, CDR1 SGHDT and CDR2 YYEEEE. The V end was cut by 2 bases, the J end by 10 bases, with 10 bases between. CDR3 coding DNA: TGTGCCAGCAGCTTCGGTACCGCCCAGTACTTC. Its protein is CASSFGTAQYF.